This TCR beta chain appears in the sequencing data of a study of human T cells and chemical hapten exposure. Study-wide results and caveats: Following DPC sensitization, TCRs present above 1 in 1000 frequency showed no change.

Time point denoted: pre-sensitization, week 0. Treatment here: therapeutic diphenylcyclopropenone sensitization with weekly scalp DPC. Non-pregnant alopecia patients aged 18 to 70, suitable for DPC therapy. After removal of 6 bases from V and 4 bases from J, the junction contained 4 bases not matched to a gene. This CDR3 spans 13 amino acids. The germline V gene encodes CDR1 SGHAT and CDR2 FQNNGV. In TCRdb, the RACE reads were re-called with MiXCR into one record per CDR3 protein. Found here are about 120,000 distinct CDR3 sequences, roughly 14% of them singletons; the top ten hold around 3%. In the case of this clonotype: Its antigen is currently unknown.

This clonotype was obtained from a woman in her late teens or twenties with alopecia areata. Some clones in this sample may be carry-over from other donors' samples. The V and J genes are TRBV11-2 and TRBJ1-2; 8 nucleotides match TRBD1. Sequenced material: whole blood, taken in connection with sensitization to the hapten diphenylcyclopropenone (DPC). The DNA for the CDR3 is TGTGCCAGCAGACCACAGGGGGGCTATGGCTACACCTTC. This sequence encodes CASRPQGGYGYTF.